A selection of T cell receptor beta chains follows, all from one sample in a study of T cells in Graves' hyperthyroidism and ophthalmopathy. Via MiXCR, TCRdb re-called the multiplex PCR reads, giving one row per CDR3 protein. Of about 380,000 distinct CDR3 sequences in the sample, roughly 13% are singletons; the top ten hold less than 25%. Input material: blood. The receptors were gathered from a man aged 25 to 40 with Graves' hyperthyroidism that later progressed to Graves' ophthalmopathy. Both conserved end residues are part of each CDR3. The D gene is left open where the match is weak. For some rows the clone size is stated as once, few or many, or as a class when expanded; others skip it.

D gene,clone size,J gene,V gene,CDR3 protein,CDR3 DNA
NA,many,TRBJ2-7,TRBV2,CASSRYEQYF,TGTGCCAGCTCGCGATACGAGCAGTACTTC
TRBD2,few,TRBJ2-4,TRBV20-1,CSARTTSGGNIQYF,TGCAGTGCTAGAACAACTAGCGGGGGAAACATTCAGTACTTC
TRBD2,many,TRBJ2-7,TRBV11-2,CASSLVFSGEPYEQYF,TGTGCCAGCAGCTTAGTTTTTAGCGGGGAACCCTACGAGCAGTACTTC
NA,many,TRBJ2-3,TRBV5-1,CASTTASSTDTQYF,TGCGCCAGCACTACCGCTTCTAGCACAGATACGCAGTATTTT
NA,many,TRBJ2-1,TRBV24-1,CATSDPSGAYNEQFF,TGTGCCACCAGTGATCCCTCGGGGGCCTACAATGAGCAGTTCTTC
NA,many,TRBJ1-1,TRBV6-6,CASSYSMGGLNTEAFF,TGTGCCAGCAGTTACTCGATGGGGGGGTTGAACACTGAAGCTTTCTTT
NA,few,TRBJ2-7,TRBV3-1,CASSQDLGGTYEQYF,TGTGCCAGCAGCCAAGATCTCGGGGGAACTTACGAGCAGTACTTC
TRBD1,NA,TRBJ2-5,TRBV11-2,CASSLVRNRQGTSGTQYF,TGTGCCAGCAGCTTAGTAAGGAATCGACAGGGGACCTCTGGGACCCAGTACTTC
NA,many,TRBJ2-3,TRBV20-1,CSARDPPASPTDTQYF,TGCAGTGCTAGAGACCCTCCCGCCAGTCCCACAGATACGCAGTATTTT
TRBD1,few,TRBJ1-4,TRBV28,CASSLPGGPTNEKLFF,TGTGCCAGCAGTTTACCAGGGGGCCCGACTAATGAAAAACTGTTTTTT
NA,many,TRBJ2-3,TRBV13,CASSLVDHPKKQYF,TGTGCCAGCAGCTTAGTGGACCACCCAAAGAAGCAGTATTTT
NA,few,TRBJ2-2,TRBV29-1,CSVGGRRSTGELFF,TGCAGCGTTGGCGGGCGGCGATCCACCGGGGAGCTGTTTTTT
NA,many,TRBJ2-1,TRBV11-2,CASSSIAVYNEQFF,TGTGCCAGCAGCTCAATCGCAGTGTACAATGAGCAGTTCTTC
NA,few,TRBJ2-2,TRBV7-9,CASSLGGSYAGELFF,TGTGCCAGCAGCTTAGGGGGTAGTTACGCCGGGGAGCTGTTTTTT
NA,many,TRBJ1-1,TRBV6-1,CANGNTEAFF,TGTGCCAACGGAAACACTGAAGCTTTCTTT
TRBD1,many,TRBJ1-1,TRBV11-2,CASSLLGQGFDTEAFF,TGTGCCAGCAGCTTGCTGGGACAGGGATTCGACACTGAAGCTTTCTTT
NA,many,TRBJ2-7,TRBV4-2,CASSQEGLPYEQYF,TGTGCCAGCAGCCAAGAGGGACTTCCCTACGAGCAGTACTTC
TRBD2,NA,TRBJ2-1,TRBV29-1,CSVDTSGGYNEQFF,TGCAGCGTTGACACTAGCGGGGGGTACAATGAGCAGTTCTTC
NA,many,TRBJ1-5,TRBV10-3,CAPGDFSNQPQHF,TGTGCCCCGGGGGACTTTAGCAATCAGCCCCAGCATTTT
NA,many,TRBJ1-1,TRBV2,CASRKGGVVTEAFF,TGTGCCAGCAGGAAGGGAGGGGTAGTCACTGAAGCTTTCTTT
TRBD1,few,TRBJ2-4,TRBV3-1,CASSQGGSTGWPKNIQYF,TGTGCCAGCAGCCAAGGTGGATCGACAGGGTGGCCCAAAAACATTCAGTACTTC
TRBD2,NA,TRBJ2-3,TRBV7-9,CASSHERGDKDTQYF,TGTGCCAGCAGTCATGAGCGGGGGGATAAAGATACGCAGTATTTT
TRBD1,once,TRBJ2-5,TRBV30,CAWSVQRTGGETQYF,TGTGCCTGGAGTGTACAGCGGACAGGGGGGGAGACCCAGTACTTC
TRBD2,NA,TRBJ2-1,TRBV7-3,CASSLGPGGTYNEQFF,TGTGCCAGCAGCTTAGGGCCGGGGGGGACCTACAATGAGCAGTTCTTC
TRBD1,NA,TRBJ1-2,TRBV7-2,CASSMTGGNYGYTF,TGTGCCAGCAGCATGACAGGGGGGAACTATGGCTACACCTTC
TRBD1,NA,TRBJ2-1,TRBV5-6,CASSPLGQGAGNEQLF,TGTGCCAGCAGCCCGCTAGGACAGGGGGCTGGAAATGAGCAGCTCTTC
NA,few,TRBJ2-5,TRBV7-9,CASSHRRGGETQYF,TGTGCCAGCAGCCACCGCAGAGGGGGAGAGACCCAGTACTTC
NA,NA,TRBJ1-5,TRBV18,CASSRLEGSNQPQHF,TGTGCCAGCTCACGACTGGAGGGAAGCAATCAGCCCCAGCATTTT
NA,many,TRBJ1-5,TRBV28,CASSLSTGHSNQPQHF,TGTGCCAGCAGTTTATCGACAGGACATAGCAATCAGCCCCAGCATTTT
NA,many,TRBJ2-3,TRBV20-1,CSAKGQFTDTQYF,TGCAGTGCTAAGGGTCAATTCACAGATACGCAGTATTTT
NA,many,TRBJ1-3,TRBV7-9,CASSRGFGNTIYF,TGTGCCAGCAGCCGGGGTTTCGGAAACACCATATATTTT
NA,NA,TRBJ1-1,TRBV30,CAWSGWENTEASF,TGTGCCTGGAGTGGGTGGGAGAACACTGAAGCTTCCTTT
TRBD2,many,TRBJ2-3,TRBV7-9,CASSLAQLAGTDTQYF,TGTGCCAGCAGCTTAGCCCAACTAGCGGGCACAGATACGCAGTATTTT
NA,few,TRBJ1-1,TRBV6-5,CASSYLGLTEAFF,TGTGCCAGCAGTTACTTGGGGTTGACTGAAGCTTTCTTT
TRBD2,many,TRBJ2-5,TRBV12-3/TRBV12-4,CASSAPGLQETQYF,TGTGCCAGCAGTGCACCGGGACTACAAGAGACCCAGTACTTC
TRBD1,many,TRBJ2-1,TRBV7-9,CASSPGGYNEQFF,TGTGCCAGCAGCCCAGGGGGCTACAATGAGCAGTTCTTC
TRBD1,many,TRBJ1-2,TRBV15,CATSTMGDRGRNYGYTF,TGTGCCACCAGCACAATGGGAGACAGGGGGCGAAACTATGGCTACACCTTC
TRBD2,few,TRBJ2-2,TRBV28,CASSSGGSDTGELFF,TGTGCCAGCAGTTCGGGGGGATCGGACACCGGGGAGCTGTTTTTT
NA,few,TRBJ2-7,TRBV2,CASSVSGQTYEQYF,TGTGCCAGCAGTGTTAGCGGCCAAACCTACGAGCAGTACTTC
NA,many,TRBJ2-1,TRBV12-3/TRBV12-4,CASSPGAHLVGYNEQFF,TGTGCCAGCAGCCCGGGGGCACACTTGGTTGGCTACAATGAGCAGTTCTTC